This TCR beta chain was documented in a study of T cell responses to AZD1222 COVID-19 vaccine (dated by TCRdb to the early 2020s). Study-level background: AZD1222 recipients given second doses at about 4 weeks or at about 12 weeks were pooled, since spike-specific TCR depth and breadth were not found to differ between the two schedules. A total of under 250 trial participants underwent TCR sequencing, of whom about 210 had received two doses of AZD1222 and approximately 25 had received two doses of the MenACWY control vaccine. Enrollment into the trials was organized by age into subgroups of 18-55, 56-69 and 70-plus years, and those subgroups contained 148, 28 and 57 TCR-sequenced participants, respectively.

The sample's time point label, in plain terms: baseline before first vaccination. Samples from vaccinated people were obtained from the UK trials COV001 and COV002, which included a single-blind randomized controlled phase 2/3 trial of AZD1222 (ChAdOx1 nCoV-19) in healthy adults. For TCRbeta chain sequencing, PBMC samples from trial participants were taken at day 0 and at day 28 after the second dose. What the research found in general, with its limitations: Participants were mostly white British, with more females than males. The authors suggested clonal diversity may have been underestimated. After two AZD1222 doses, both the breadth and the depth of spike-specific TCRs were significantly higher than at day 0 and than in MenACWY recipients. Nearly half of unique spike-specific TCRs reportedly recognized epitopes outside regions mutated in the B.1.351 and B.1.1.7 variants. The 56-69-year group was small, and its depth increase did not reach significance, likely because of low power. Conclusions about previously exposed vaccinees are limited because only six or seven AZD1222 recipients were SARS-CoV-2 seropositive at baseline. Because no day 14 peak-response samples were available, repertoires were characterized only after the peak T cell response. The vaccine-associated CD4 TCRs covered the entire spike protein, and the dominant responses fell in regions 160-218 and 743-854.

The junction carries 7 bases between V and J, which are trimmed by 0 bases and 0 bases respectively. CDR1 SGHRS and CDR2 YFSETQ were looked up in the germline V gene. Counted from cysteine to phenylalanine, this CDR3 has 16 amino acids. The entry retains the CDR3 DNA only, 48 bases that are in frame from base 1. As for this clone: Its antigen specificity is not known. No much larger clone exists at a distance of one base, and base qualities are not known.

The CDR3 regions of human TCRbeta chains were analyzed by immunosequencing. In the authors' own workflow: TCRs in the repertoires were compared against a reference library of SARS-CoV-2-specific TCRs that had been generated with the MIRA antigen-specificity platform. Breadth meant the fraction of unique TCRs that were SARS-CoV-2-associated, whereas depth meant the fraction of total T cells that were SARS-CoV-2-associated. Using the MIRA data, every spike-specific TCR was mapped to the spike region that the TCR reacted to and assigned to either a CD4 or a CD8 class. Log10-transformed breadth and depth values were compared by one-way ANOVA with Sidak's multiple comparisons tests. TCRdb carries this immuneACCESS record with in-frame sequences only. Its versions omit some clonotypes, under half of them owing to an unresolved V gene in the studies checked, with the rest unexplained. Clonal size and the V and J genes are those of that table, whereas D and trimming came from the DNA. The sample includes about 120,000 clones, with 85% to 95% observed a single time. About 8.3% of the sample is taken by the ten largest.

Recombination connected TRBV5-1 to TRBJ2-6; the D gene may be TRBD1 or TRBD2, since each aligns over 6 bases. Source: peripheral blood, taken on day 0 of AZD1222 vaccination. The sequence derives from an adult in good health. The CDR3 protein sequence reads: CASSLGGASGANVLTF. The bases read TGCGCCAGCAGCTTGGGGGGGGCCTCTGGGGCCAACGTCCTGACTTTC. Joined to the reference TRBV5-1 and TRBJ2-6 proteins, this CDR3 gives the full variable domain: KAGVTQTPRYLIKTRGQQVTLSCSPISGHRSVSWYQQTPGQGLQFLFEYFSETQRNKGNFPGRFSGRQFSNSRSEMNVSTLELGDSALYLCASSLGGASGANVLTFGAGSRLTVL.